The 32 T cell receptor beta chains given below trace back to one sample, sequenced in a study of T cells in Graves' hyperthyroidism and ophthalmopathy (dated 2019 in TCRdb). Library method: multiplex PCR. The instrument given in TCRdb is Illumina HiSeq 2000. TCR beta CDR3 regions were amplified from RNA transcripts. The TCR CDR3 was subjected to a first round of RT-PCR using the HTBI primer set and the Qiagen OneStep RT-PCR kit. TCRdb cleaned the public reads at Q25 with fastp, built clones with MiXCR and kept in-frame beta chains. One record per CDR3 amino acid sequence lists the most common genes and DNA. The sample table shows some 250,000 distinct CDR3 sequences, and just over 14% are seen once. The top ten clonotypes cover 13% of the sample. The sample taken for sequencing was blood. Every receptor here comes from a woman in her forties with Graves' hyperthyroidism that later progressed to Graves' ophthalmopathy.

This clonotype was observed a handful of times. The rearrangement uses TRBV6-2 or TRBV6-3 and TRBJ2-1, with TRBD2 matching 9 bases. The CDR3 is 16 residues long. Germline CDR1 MNHEY, CDR2 SVGEGT. Germline trimming cut 2 bases from V and 4 bases from J; bases unmatched to any gene: 6. This chain's CDR3 is CASSYPAGGVYNEQFF. The CDR3 region has the DNA TGTGCCAGCAGTTACCCGGCGGGAGGGGTATACAATGAGCAGTTCTTC.

At least ten counts were recorded for this clonotype. V and J are TRBV10-1 and TRBJ2-5; 7 nucleotides match TRBD1. The germline V gene has CDR1 WNHNN and CDR2 SYGVQD (reference sequence). The CDR3 has 14 residues. V was clipped by 0 bases and J by 4 bases; unmatched bases: 2. The CDR3 region has the DNA TGCGCCAGCAGTGAGTCGTGGACAGGAGAGACCCAGTACTTC. Residues: CASSESWTGETQYF.

The rearrangement links TRBV11-1 to TRBJ2-6; D may be TRBD1 (5 bases). This CDR3 has 19 amino acids. Trimming pared 2 bases from V and 4 bases from J, leaving 21 bases between. The germline V gene has CDR1 SGHAT and CDR2 FQDESV (reference sequence). CDR3 in DNA: TGTGCCAGCAGCTTACAGAAGAAAAGACAGTTGTGGGGGGCCAACGTCCTGACTTTC. Protein product: CASSLQKKRQLWGANVLTF. Together with reference TRBV11-1 and TRBJ2-6, the CDR3 gives the full variable domain: EAEVAQSPRYKITEKSQAVAFWCDPISGHATLYWYRQILGQGPELLVQFQDESVVDDSQLPKDRFSAERLKGVDSTLKIQPAELGDSAMYLCASSLQKKRQLWGANVLTFGAGSRLTVL.

This clonotype was counted many times. V is TRBV19 and J is TRBJ2-1, with TRBD2 matching 7 bases. The germline V gene has CDR1 LNHDA and CDR2 SQIVND (reference sequence). V lost 5 bases, J lost 4 bases, and 5 bases stayed unmatched. CDR3 length: 14 amino acids. The CDR3 DNA reads as TGTGCCAGTAGTGTAGGACTAGGATACAATGAGCAGTTCTTC. It translates to CASSVGLGYNEQFF. The whole variable domain, filled in from reference TRBV19 and TRBJ2-1, reads DGGITQSPKYLFRKEGQNVTLSCEQNLNHDAMYWYRQDPGQGLRLIYYSQIVNDFQKGDIAEGYSVSREKKESFPLTVTSAQKNPTAFYLCASSVGLGYNEQFFGPGTRLTVL.

Ten or more counts support this clonotype. This chain joins TRBV12-3 or TRBV12-4 and TRBJ2-7, with no clear D. The CDR3 is made up of 13 amino acids. V lost 6 bases to trimming and J lost 3 bases, with 12 bases between them. CDR3 region: CASSLGRYYEQYF. CDR3 coding DNA: TGTGCCAGCAGCCTAGGACGGTACTACGAGCAGTACTTC.

This clonotype was counted at least ten times. The chain carries TRBV5-1 and TRBJ2-3; TRBD2 matches 7 bases. This CDR3 is 19 amino acids long. Germline CDR1 reads SGHRS; CDR2 reads YFSETQ. The J segment lost 4 bases and the V segment lost 0 bases, leaving 17 bases of the junction unmatched. This CDR3 is CASSLVGDYYKRHSDTQYF. CDR3 nucleotide sequence: TGCGCCAGCAGCTTGGTCGGGGACTATTATAAACGGCATTCAGATACGCAGTATTTT.

There are many counts of this clonotype. The chain has TRBV19 and TRBJ2-1; unclear D gene. Germline values: CDR1 LNHDA, CDR2 SQIVND (reference sequence). V dropped 1 base and J dropped 5 bases, with 6 bases sitting between them. The CDR3 consists of 13 residues. The CDR3 sequence is CASSIGNNNEQFF. CDR3 DNA: TGTGCCAGTAGTATAGGGAATAACAATGAGCAGTTCTTC.

This chain connects TRBV10-2 to TRBJ2-6; a possible D gene is TRBD1 (6 bases). CDR3 length: 16 residues. Deletions cut 2 bases from V and 3 bases from J, with 11 bases between. Per the germline V gene, CDR1 is WSHSY and CDR2 is SAAADI. This CDR3 reads CASSEPDRSGANVLTF. CDR3 bases: TGCGCCAGCAGTGAGCCGGACAGAAGTGGGGCCAACGTCCTGACTTTC.

The V and J genes are TRBV28 and TRBJ2-1; TRBD2 agrees at 8 bases. CDR1 MDHEN and CDR2 SYDVKM come from the germline V gene. Germline trimming cut 3 bases from V and 4 bases from J; bases unmatched to any gene: 5. This CDR3 region has 15 residues. CDR3 amino acids: CASSFGGAVYNEQFF. CDR3 coding DNA: TGTGCCAGCAGTTTCGGGGGGGCGGTGTACAATGAGCAGTTCTTC.

This clonotype came up many times. The V and J genes are TRBV7-2 and TRBJ1-1; D may be TRBD1 (5 bases). V lost 4 bases and J lost 14, with 20 bases in between. CDR3 length equals 13 residues. CDR1 is SGHTA, CDR2 FQGNSA, per germline. The CDR3 sequence is CASSSYGSSGTFF. DNA of the CDR3: TGTGCCAGCAGCTCCTACGGGTCCTCAGGGACCTTCTTT.

This clonotype was seen many times. Written as DNA, the CDR3 is TGTGCCAGCAGCCTTATAGGGGCACAGGGGATTACCTACGAGCAGTACTTC. Translating gives CASSLIGAQGITYEQYF. The rearrangement uses TRBV7-9 and TRBJ2-7, with 7 nucleotides matching TRBD1. This CDR3 comprises 17 residues. V gave up 5 bases and J gave up 2 bases; unmatched junction bases: 15. Germline CDR1 reads SEHNR; CDR2 reads FQNEAQ (reference sequence).

This clonotype was detected ten times or more. The rearrangement links TRBV5-5 to TRBJ1-1; no reliable D call. CDR1 and CDR2 from the germline V gene are SGHKS and YYEKEE (reference sequence). This CDR3 spans 13 amino acids. Between the trimmed V and J ends, which lost 5 bases and 0 bases, there was a span of 8 bases. CDR3 loop: CASSSNLNTEAFF. CDR3 nucleotides: TGTGCCAGCAGTTCCAACCTGAACACTGAAGCTTTCTTT.

The sample holds many counts of this clonotype. The chain uses TRBV20-1 and TRBJ2-1; D might be TRBD1 (6 bases). Germline CDR1 and CDR2: DFQATT and SNEGSKA (reference sequence). CDR3 length equals 13 residues. Trimming removed 2 bases at V and 7 bases at J, with 12 bases between. CDR3 protein: CSARPLRGNEQFF. CDR3 coding DNA: TGCAGTGCTAGACCCCTTAGGGGGAATGAGCAGTTCTTC.

This clonotype showed up many times. V and J are TRBV7-9 and TRBJ1-6, with a tentative D call TRBD1 (6 bases). V dropped 3 bases and J dropped 9 bases, with 18 bases sitting between them. CDR1 is SEHNR, CDR2 FQNEAQ, per germline (reference sequence). This CDR3 region has 16 residues. CDR3 DNA: TGTGCCAGCAGCTTCGGGCAGGGGATGCTCGGTTCACCCCTCCACTTT. It encodes CASSFGQGMLGSPLHF.

This clonotype was seen repeatedly, ten times or more. The V gene is TRBV6-1, the J gene TRBJ2-2, with 8 positions matching TRBD1. The CDR3 length is 13 residues. Trimming cost V 5 bases and J 8 bases; bases outside gene matches: 4. The germline CDR1 and CDR2 sequences are MNHNS and SASEGT. This CDR3 reads CASSWDRRGELFF. The CDR3, as DNA: TGTGCCAGCAGTTGGGACAGGAGAGGGGAGCTGTTTTTT.

Ten or more counts support this clonotype. Here the CDR3 reads CASSLGMITDTQYF. CDR3 DNA sequence: TGTGCCAGCAGTTTAGGGATGATCACAGATACGCAGTATTTT. The J gene is TRBJ2-3, the V gene TRBV28; no clear D gene. Germline V gives CDR1 MDHEN, CDR2 SYDVKM. CDR3 size: 14 residues. The V end lost 2 bases, the J end lost 2 bases, and 8 bases lay between the germline ends.

V gene TRBV19 combines with J gene TRBJ1-1, with 7 bases aligning to TRBD1. Germline CDR1 and CDR2: LNHDA and SQIVND (reference sequence). V was pared by 4 bases and J by 8 bases, with 10 bases of the junction left unmatched. CDR3 length: 14 amino acids. The CDR3 loop reads CASSTTGVRLEAFF. CDR3 nucleotide sequence: TGTGCCAGTAGTACCACAGGGGTCCGGCTCGAAGCTTTCTTT.

This clonotype occurred many times. The gene calls are TRBV28 and TRBJ2-6; D perhaps matches TRBD2 (5 bases). The length of the CDR3 is 16 residues. Germline V lookup: CDR1 MDHEN, CDR2 SYDVKM. Trimming pared 7 bases from V and 1 base from J, leaving 14 bases between. CDR3: CASNSLGVSGANVLTF. For the CDR3, the DNA is TGTGCCAGCAATTCCCTCGGGGTGTCTGGGGCCAACGTCCTGACTTTC. The whole variable domain, remainder taken from reference TRBV28 and TRBJ2-6, is DVKVTQSSRYLVKRTGEKVFLECVQDMDHENMFWYRQDPGLGLRLIYFSYDVKMKEKGDIPEGYSVSREKKERFSLILESASTNQTSMYLCASNSLGVSGANVLTFGAGSRLTVL.

This clonotype was observed a handful of times. The chain has TRBV7-9 and TRBJ2-2; D tentatively fits TRBD1 or TRBD2 (5 bases each). Between the trimmed V and J ends, which lost 1 base and 4 bases, there was a span of 13 bases. Germline assignment: CDR1 SEHNR and CDR2 FQNEAQ (reference sequence). This CDR3 contains 16 residues. For the CDR3, the DNA is TGTGCCAGCAGCTTAGTTATTGGGGGAGCCACCGGGGAGCTGTTTTTT. It is translated as CASSLVIGGATGELFF.

Ten or more counts support this clonotype. This chain joins TRBV28 and TRBJ2-5; 9 bases match TRBD2. Unmatched junction bases numbered 5, after V lost 4 bases and J lost 5 bases. The CDR3 has 14 residues. Germline V lookup: CDR1 MDHEN, CDR2 SYDVKM. The CDR3 DNA is TGTGCCAGCAGTTACGCGGGAGGGCGTGAGACCCAGTACTTC. Translating gives CASSYAGGRETQYF. The full variable domain, its missing parts supplied by reference TRBV28 and TRBJ2-5, is DVKVTQSSRYLVKRTGEKVFLECVQDMDHENMFWYRQDPGLGLRLIYFSYDVKMKEKGDIPEGYSVSREKKERFSLILESASTNQTSMYLCASSYAGGRETQYFGPGTRLLVL.

There are many counts of this clonotype. V usage is TRBV2 and J usage is TRBJ2-1; 7 bases fit TRBD2. V dropped 3 bases and J dropped 7; count of bases not matched to a gene: 9. Germline lookup yields CDR1 SNHLY and CDR2 FYNNEI. The CDR3 totals 15 residues. CDR3 DNA: TGTGCCAGCAGTGATCCTGCGGGAGATTCTAATGAGCAGTTCTTC. Protein sequence: CASSDPAGDSNEQFF.

This clonotype was detected many times. The chain has TRBV19 and TRBJ1-1; TRBD1 aligns across 8 bases. Germline V lookup: CDR1 LNHDA, CDR2 SQIVND (reference sequence). The junction had 12 bases not matched to a gene; V was cut back by 4 bases and J by 11 bases. CDR3 length equals 14 residues. CDR3 DNA sequence: TGTGCCAGTAGTACCAGGGGGCAGCGCTTTGAGGCTTTCTTT. Translation gives CASSTRGQRFEAFF.

The table lists this clonotype with many counts. The chain carries TRBV10-3 and TRBJ2-5; the D gene is possibly TRBD1 (5 bases). CDR3 size: 11 residues. V was shortened by 10 bases and J by 2 bases, with 8 bases between the two germline ends. Germline-derived CDR1 and CDR2 are ENHRY and SYGVKD. The CDR3 is CATQVQETQYF. DNA of the CDR3: TGTGCCACACAGGTTCAAGAGACCCAGTACTTC.

V is TRBV19 and J is TRBJ2-5; D is ambiguous. Between the trimmed V and J ends, which lost 8 bases and 1 base, there was a span of 11 bases. Germline assignment: CDR1 LNHDA and CDR2 SQIVND (reference sequence). The CDR3 runs 13 residues. The CDR3 sequence is CASAPWAQETQYF. CDR3 nucleotide sequence: TGTGCCAGTGCCCCCTGGGCCCAAGAGACCCAGTACTTC.

The chain joins TRBV9 to TRBJ2-7, with D tentatively TRBD1 (6 bases). The CDR3 has 15 residues. V lost 1 base, J lost 5 bases, and 16 bases lay in between. Germline loops: CDR1 SGDLS, CDR2 YYNGEE. CDR3 in DNA: TGTGCCAGCAGCGTACTCGGGACAACGTCCCACGAGCAGTACTTC. Translated: CASSVLGTTSHEQYF.

The chain combines TRBV28 with TRBJ1-2; TRBD1 aligns across 10 bases. This CDR3 contains 17 residues. V was clipped by 2 bases and J by 4 bases; unmatched bases: 10. Germline V gene lookup returns CDR1 MDHEN and CDR2 SYDVKM. CDR3 nucleotides: TGTGCCAGCAGTTTAGGCCGGGACAGGGGCCCCCTCTATGGCTACACCTTC. The encoded protein is CASSLGRDRGPLYGYTF.

This clonotype was detected ten times or more. The V and J genes are TRBV2 and TRBJ2-5; 9 bases fit TRBD1. The CDR3 totals 15 residues. J lost 7 bases, V lost 6 bases, and 12 bases had no gene match. The V gene's germline CDR1 is SNHLY and CDR2 FYNNEI. CDR3 sequence: CASSEQGAGQGTQYF. CDR3 DNA sequence: TGTGCCAGCAGCGAACAGGGGGCCGGGCAGGGGACCCAGTACTTC.

This clonotype was observed at least ten times. V is TRBV2 and J is TRBJ2-1; TRBD1 matches 12 bases. The CDR3 has 14 residues. V shed 7 bases, J shed 15 bases, and the junction held 13 bases outside the gene matches. Germline CDR1 and CDR2: SNHLY and FYNNEI. DNA of the CDR3: TGTGCCAGCACTACCGGGACAGGGGGCAATCGGTGGTTCTTC. Translating gives CASTTGTGGNRWFF.

This clonotype has ten or more counts. For the CDR3, the DNA is TGCAGTGCTAGAGGAATAGAGACCGACCCTATCCAAGAGACCCAGTACTTC. Protein product: CSARGIETDPIQETQYF. V and J are TRBV20-1 and TRBJ2-5; D remains ambiguous. Germline values: CDR1 DFQATT, CDR2 SNEGSKA (reference sequence). The CDR3 runs to 17 residues. Trimming stripped 1 base from V and 1 base from J, with 19 bases between.

In its sample, this clonotype was seen many times. Sequence at one end of the junction differs from germline and may be a read error. The chain uses TRBV12-3 or TRBV12-4 and TRBJ1-5, with D possibly being TRBD1 (6 bases). This CDR3 contains 13 residues. The chain's CDR3 is CASNLGGAQPQHF. The CDR3, as DNA: TGTGCCAGCAATTTAGGGGGTGCTCAGCCCCAGCATTTT.

This clonotype appeared many times. The CDR3: CASRETVGYEQFF. CDR3 DNA: TGTGCCAGCAGAGAGACAGTGGGGTATGAGCAGTTCTTC. V gene TRBV12-3 or TRBV12-4 combines with J gene TRBJ2-1; D perhaps matches TRBD1 (5 bases). Deletions cut 6 bases from V and 8 bases from J, with 14 bases between. CDR3 size: 13 residues.

This clonotype showed up many times. The chain is built from TRBV30 and TRBJ2-7, with D possibly called TRBD1 or TRBD2 (5 bases each). The V and J ends lost 8 bases and 1 base respectively, with 6 bases between them. This CDR3 comprises 10 residues. CDR1 and CDR2 from the germline V gene are GTSNPN and SVGIG (reference sequence). The CDR3 sequence: CAGGSYEQYF. The CDR3, as DNA: TGTGCCGGGGGATCCTACGAGCAGTACTTC.